This T cell receptor beta chain emerged from a study of T-cell memory formation after mild COVID-19. Study-wide results and limits: Certain responding clones were present in pre-infection memory, suggesting participation of cross-reactive memory. Clones contracting over day 15 to 85 were CD4/CD8 balanced, with later expanders leaning CD4+. Confirmation was lacking for SARS-CoV-2 specificity of second-wave clones that peaked on day 37.

This clonotype was counted only a few times. Its specificity is unknown. Per the germline V gene, CDR1 is LGHDT and CDR2 is YNNKEL (reference sequence). The CDR3 runs to 15 residues. V was shortened by 0 bases and J by 6 bases, with 12 bases between the two germline ends. The authors produced TCR alpha and TCR beta cDNA libraries with sample barcodes and UMIs by 5'RACE using constant-segment primers. TCRdb itself ran the 5' RACE reads through MiXCR, one entry per CDR3 protein. The sample carries around 390,000 distinct CDR3 sequences, approximately 16% recorded once. The sequenced material came from PBMCs or a T cell subset sorted from them (not recorded which). J is TRBJ2-4 and V is TRBV3-1; D call uncertain. The sequence came from a man younger than 30 who had mild COVID-19 (a few samples of this study predate the infection). Cell type and time point are not known. The CDR3 sequence is CASSQDAWLGNIQYF. Here the CDR3 DNA reads TGTGCCAGCAGCCAAGATGCGTGGCTAGGAAACATTCAGTACTTC.